This TCR beta chain derives from a study of shared clonotypes between healthy human individuals. Trimming stripped 3 bases from V and 5 bases from J, with 11 bases between. Germline V gives CDR1 SEHNR, CDR2 FQNEAQ (reference sequence). This CDR3 contains 14 residues. Only in-frame clones appear in the TCRdb table, and some are missing; sequencing was by immunoSEQ multiplex PCR. The sample consists of about 2.1 million clones, just under 95% of them appearing once. Terminally differentiated effector memory CD45RA+ cells were left out of the naive CD8 fraction, which was CD45RO-negative and positively selected for CCR7.

The receptor comes from a young man in good health. Some clones in this sample may be carry-over from other donors' samples. The chain couples TRBV7-9 to TRBJ2-1; D is undetermined. The sample comprised naive CD8+ T cells from PBMCs. The CDR3 DNA sequence: TGTGCCAGCAGCTTTGGAAGCTACGACAATGAGCAGTTCTTC. It codes for CASSFGSYDNEQFF. Combining the CDR3 with reference TRBV7-9 and TRBJ2-1 gives the whole variable domain DTGVSQNPRHKITKRGQNVTFRCDPISEHNRLYWYRQTLGQGPEFLTYFQNEAQLEKSRLLSDRFSAERPKGSFSTLEIQRTEQGDSAMYLCASSFGSYDNEQFFGPGTRLTVL.